What follows is one TCR beta chain and its context. Its antigen has not been determined. The input lacks base qualities; no much larger clone sits a single base away. There are 11 amino acids in the CDR3, from cysteine to phenylalanine inclusive. The CDR3 DNA has 33 bases and is translated from base 1. Trimming at the junction amounts to 7 bases on V and 10 bases on J, and the germline ends lie 10 bases apart. The germline V gene provides CDR1 KGHDR and CDR2 SFDVKD. TCRbeta CDR3 regions were amplified from genomic DNA using the immunoSEQ Assay, a bias-controlled multiplex PCR. Per the original workflow: The number of nucleated cells in each sample was estimated from the amplification of reference gene primers within the assay. To quantify the absolute abundance of each unique TCRbeta CDR3 rearrangement, sequence reads were collapsed and filtered. For each sample, productive Simpson clonality was calculated as the square root of Simpson's diversity index across productive rearrangements. What TCRdb holds here is the immuneACCESS table cut down to in-frame rearrangements. Part of the clones is not present; checked against another copy, under half of the missing clones reflect an unresolved V gene, and the others are unexplained. From that table come the V and J calls and clone size; the DNA was used to work out D and trimming. This sample lists about 300,000 clones; 65% to 90% were detected once. Jointly, the top ten make up around 4% of the sample.

The data stem from a study of blood T cell repertoires in COVID-19 (dated by TCRdb to the early 2020s). Regarding the study in general: Samples covering the acute and convalescent phases of COVID-19 were provided by collaborators in the United States, Italy and Spain. Subjects who had been exposed to COVID-19, were actively infected with it, or had recovered from it provided the deeply sampled blood TCRbeta repertoires that made up the dataset. Sample metadata almost always included a de-identified subject ID, COVID-19 status, age in years and sex. The repertoires were released in a freely available public database intended as a resource for research on the immune response to SARS-CoV-2. The material from the prospective study consisted of cDNA or gDNA derived from T cells, B-cell-depleted T cells, or PBMCs. Samples were obtained from the ongoing ImmuneRACE study (first 160 participants) and from 950 to 1,500 subjects provided by 6 global collaborators. Where available, HLA class I and class II types were taken from metadata supplied by the sample provider and were not determined by assay-based typing. The paper as a whole reports these results and caveats: Clinical and demographic metadata were provided uncurated, with the amount varying by source and participant.

In the prospective study, participants were roughly 18 to 100 years old, resided in approximately 22 geographic areas of the United States, and were enrolled through a virtual design. In the prospective study, participants were assigned to cohorts based on the clinical history participants reported in a screening survey and a study questionnaire. Recovered participants in ImmuneRACE Cohort 3 were defined as having two consecutive negative NP/OP PCR tests, clearance from a healthcare professional, or resolution of symptoms. Each participant in the prospective study had whole blood, serum and a nasopharyngeal or oropharyngeal swab collected by mobile phlebotomists. Participants in the prospective study had the option to provide additional blood draws and questionnaires over an approximately 2-month period. Prospective study blood samples were shipped either frozen or at room temperature before DNA extraction.

The sequenced sample was PBMCs or T cells enriched from blood (not recorded which). In this chain, TRBV24-1 is recombined with TRBJ2-1; no D segment can be confidently identified. The receptor was isolated from a man between 25 and 39 years old who had recovered from COVID-19. The CDR3: CATSDFREQFF. DNA sequence: TGTGCCACCAGCGACTTTCGGGAGCAGTTCTTC.